The T cell receptor beta chain described here comes from a study of PD-1 blockade in classical Hodgkin lymphoma. A note on this clone: The target antigen is unknown.

Findings and limits, study-wide: Healthy donors were reported to have higher baseline TCR diversity than newly diagnosed patients. Exclusion was applied to patients who started nivolumab under 1 year after ASCT.

Some clones are missing from TCRdb's copy, which holds only in-frame ones; the method was immunoSEQ multiplex PCR. The sample comprises some 96,000 clones, 80% to 95% of which are singletons, and approximately 2.8% rests with the top ten. V was clipped by 2 bases and J by 0 bases; unmatched bases: 4. This CDR3 contains 16 residues. Germline V CDR1 and CDR2: SGHKS, YYEKEE (reference sequence). Exposure to brentuximab vedotin varied, and each patient had relapsed following autologous stem cell transplantation. The sample consisted of peripheral blood mononuclear cells (PBMCs), taken at baseline. This clonotype was obtained from a human donor with classical Hodgkin lymphoma. The chain recombines TRBV5-5 with TRBJ2-3, with TRBD1 matching 9 bases. CDR3 DNA sequence: TGTGCCAGCAGCTTTGGGACAGGGCAAAGCACAGATACGCAGTATTTT. Translation gives CASSFGTGQSTDTQYF.